There are many counts of the clone carrying this TCR beta chain. Its target is not known. The data were taken from a study of read filtering for tumor transcriptome and immune sequencing. At the level of the study: By R-ISS, stages I, II and III held 8, 16 and 7 patients. RNA-seq yielded only roughly 75 to 1,300 TCR reads, IR-seq about 4.05 to 11 million. Findings and limits, study-wide: Without single-read clonotypes, shared clonotype proportions correlated more between IR-seq and RNA-seq.

From 300 to 450 ng of RNA, a library with molecular barcoded alpha/delta and beta/gamma adaptors was made. TCRdb independently ran MiXCR on the reads; one entry per CDR3 protein. The sample yields about 130,000 distinct CDR3 sequences, 10% to 15% seen once. Sampling of bone marrow took place during active disease in every patient. This receptor was identified in a donor at least 40 years old with multiple myeloma. The sequenced material came from a population of CD138-negative cells sorted from bone marrow.

CDR3 DNA: TGCGCCAGCAGCTTGGAGGGACGCGGCACCTACAATGAGCAGTTCTTC. Its translation: CASSLEGRGTYNEQFF. The rearrangement links TRBV5-1 to TRBJ2-1; D could derive from TRBD1 or TRBD2 (5 bases each). This CDR3 contains 16 residues. Trimming took off 0 bases at V and 2 bases at J, with 12 bases between the two ends. CDR1 SGHRS and CDR2 YFSETQ come from the germline V gene.